The rows below give T cell receptor beta chains drawn from one sample of a study of T cell repertoires in cytomegalovirus infection. A single record per CDR3 protein comes from TCRdb applying MiXCR to the reads. Here the sample spans 310,000 or so distinct CDR3 sequences, 20% to 25% being singletons. These TCRs' antigens remain unknown. The specimen was cultured PBMCs, collected from culture after CMV antigen stimulation. The receptors were sampled from a human donor in good health (CMV status not recorded). Some clones in this sample may be carry-over from other donors' samples. The CDR3 runs from the conserved cysteine through the conserved F or W. A D gene is named only where the DNA matches it firmly. Not every row has a clone size; where given, it reads once, few, many or a size class.

j_gene: TRBJ1-5
d_gene: .
abundance: many
v_gene: TRBV5-1
CDR3aa: CASSPDGGSTQHF
CDR3nt: TGCGCCAGCAGCCCGGACGGCGGGAGTACCCAGCATTTT

j_gene: TRBJ1-2
d_gene: .
abundance: many
v_gene: TRBV7-2
CDR3aa: CASSLTGASNYGYTF
CDR3nt: TGTGCCAGCAGCTTAACTGGGGCCTCTAACTATGGCTACACCTTC

j_gene: TRBJ2-5
d_gene: .
abundance: .
v_gene: TRBV9
CDR3aa: CASSVWGSAETQYF
CDR3nt: TGTGCCAGCAGCGTGTGGGGTTCAGCAGAGACCCAGTACTTC

j_gene: TRBJ2-1
d_gene: TRBD2
abundance: .
v_gene: TRBV4-1
CDR3aa: CASSPLRGRMDEQFF
CDR3nt: TGCGCCAGCAGCCCCCTCCGCGGGAGGATGGATGAGCAGTTCTTC

j_gene: TRBJ1-1
d_gene: .
abundance: many
v_gene: TRBV12-3/TRBV12-4
CDR3aa: CASSLVSGTEAFF
CDR3nt: TGTGCCAGCAGTTTAGTTTCTGGGACTGAAGCTTTCTTT

j_gene: TRBJ2-5
d_gene: .
abundance: few
v_gene: TRBV19
CDR3aa: CASSIGLAEETQYF
CDR3nt: TGTGCCAGTAGTATAGGGCTTGCCGAAGAGACCCAGTACTTC

j_gene: TRBJ2-7
d_gene: TRBD2
abundance: many
v_gene: TRBV7-2
CDR3aa: CASSLGLAGSHSYEQYF
CDR3nt: TGTGCCAGCAGCTTAGGGCTAGCGGGATCCCACTCCTACGAGCAGTACTTC

j_gene: TRBJ1-1
d_gene: .
abundance: many
v_gene: TRBV12-5
CDR3aa: CASGLVAGRMNTEAFF
CDR3nt: TGTGCTAGTGGTTTGGTAGCAGGCCGTATGAACACTGAAGCTTTCTTT

j_gene: TRBJ1-1
d_gene: .
abundance: few
v_gene: TRBV6-5
CDR3aa: CASTRGRPIENTEAFF
CDR3nt: TGTGCCAGTACGCGGGGCAGACCAATTGAAAACACTGAAGCTTTCTTT

j_gene: TRBJ2-1
d_gene: .
abundance: .
v_gene: TRBV18
CDR3aa: CASSPPQGHSYNEQFF
CDR3nt: TGTGCCAGCTCACCACCCCAGGGCCATTCCTACAATGAGCAGTTCTTC

j_gene: TRBJ2-1
d_gene: .
abundance: few
v_gene: TRBV11-2
CDR3aa: CASSLWSRASYNEQFF
CDR3nt: TGTGCCAGCAGCTTGTGGTCCCGGGCGTCCTACAATGAGCAGTTCTTC

j_gene: TRBJ2-1
d_gene: TRBD2
abundance: few
v_gene: TRBV7-6
CDR3aa: CASSAGTSGSLLRNEQFF
CDR3nt: TGTGCCAGCAGCGCAGGGACTAGCGGGAGTTTATTGAGAAATGAGCAGTTCTTC

j_gene: TRBJ1-1
d_gene: .
abundance: .
v_gene: TRBV4-1
CDR3aa: CASSQVIGRPATEAFF
CDR3nt: TGCGCCAGCAGCCAAGTAATAGGGAGGCCGGCCACTGAAGCTTTCTTT

j_gene: TRBJ2-5
d_gene: .
abundance: .
v_gene: TRBV12-3/TRBV12-4
CDR3aa: CASSFQNQETQYF
CDR3nt: TGTGCCAGCAGTTTTCAGAATCAAGAGACCCAGTACTTC

j_gene: TRBJ2-5
d_gene: .
abundance: .
v_gene: TRBV7-2
CDR3aa: CASSPRPDPTAKTQYF
CDR3nt: TGTGCCAGCAGCCCCCGGCCCGACCCGACCGCGAAGACCCAGTACTTC

j_gene: TRBJ2-5
d_gene: .
abundance: many
v_gene: TRBV7-2
CDR3aa: CASSLAGTYSQETQYF
CDR3nt: TGTGCCAGCAGCTTGGCTGGGACTTACAGCCAAGAGACCCAGTACTTC

j_gene: TRBJ2-5
d_gene: .
abundance: .
v_gene: TRBV12-3/TRBV12-4
CDR3aa: CASRSTVRETQYF
CDR3nt: TGTGCCAGCAGATCTACAGTGCGGGAGACCCAGTACTTC

j_gene: TRBJ2-6
d_gene: .
abundance: few
v_gene: TRBV27
CDR3aa: CASSLAGANVLTF
CDR3nt: TGTGCCAGCAGTTTAGCTGGGGCCAACGTCCTGACTTTC

j_gene: TRBJ1-1
d_gene: .
abundance: many
v_gene: TRBV4-3
CDR3aa: CASSQATAPDTEAFF
CDR3nt: TGCGCCAGCAGCCAAGCAACAGCCCCGGACACTGAAGCTTTCTTT

j_gene: TRBJ2-5
d_gene: TRBD1
abundance: few
v_gene: TRBV19
CDR3aa: CASSLGTEEETQYF
CDR3nt: TGTGCCAGTAGTCTCGGGACAGAGGAAGAGACCCAGTACTTC

j_gene: TRBJ2-7
d_gene: TRBD1
abundance: once
v_gene: TRBV28
CDR3aa: CASGGTGWFREQYF
CDR3nt: TGTGCCAGCGGCGGGACAGGGTGGTTTCGGGAGCAGTACTTC

j_gene: TRBJ2-7
d_gene: TRBD2
abundance: .
v_gene: TRBV4-3
CDR3aa: CASSQGFSGTTSYEQYF
CDR3nt: TGCGCCAGCAGCCAAGGGTTTAGCGGGACCACTTCCTACGAGCAGTACTTC

j_gene: TRBJ1-6
d_gene: TRBD1
abundance: .
v_gene: TRBV20-1
CDR3aa: CSARPAGTGYNSPLHF
CDR3nt: TGCAGTGCTAGACCCGCCGGGACAGGCTATAATTCACCCCTCCACTTT

j_gene: TRBJ1-3
d_gene: TRBD1
abundance: few
v_gene: TRBV6-1
CDR3aa: CASSPTGGRNTIYF
CDR3nt: TGTGCCAGCAGCCCGACAGGGGGCCGAAACACCATATATTTT

j_gene: TRBJ2-5
d_gene: TRBD2
abundance: .
v_gene: TRBV9
CDR3aa: CASSVASGRAPETQYF
CDR3nt: TGTGCCAGCAGCGTAGCCAGCGGGAGGGCACCCGAGACCCAGTACTTC

j_gene: TRBJ1-2
d_gene: .
abundance: .
v_gene: TRBV27
CDR3aa: CASSTPRASGYTF
CDR3nt: TGTGCCAGCAGTACCCCCAGGGCCTCTGGCTACACCTTC

j_gene: TRBJ2-5
d_gene: .
abundance: .
v_gene: TRBV10-3
CDR3aa: CAISPGYQETQYF
CDR3nt: TGTGCCATCAGTCCGGGTTACCAAGAGACCCAGTACTTC

j_gene: TRBJ2-3
d_gene: .
abundance: .
v_gene: TRBV12-3/TRBV12-4
CDR3aa: CASQFRPGITDTQYF
CDR3nt: TGTGCCAGCCAGTTTAGGCCAGGGATCACAGATACGCAGTATTTT

j_gene: TRBJ2-1
d_gene: TRBD2
abundance: few
v_gene: TRBV24-1
CDR3aa: CATSDPGTSGTQFF
CDR3nt: TGTGCCACCAGTGATCCCGGGACTAGCGGGACGCAGTTCTTC

j_gene: TRBJ2-2
d_gene: TRBD2
abundance: .
v_gene: TRBV20-1
CDR3aa: CSARGLSGSANTGELFF
CDR3nt: TGCAGTGCTAGGGGCCTTAGCGGGAGCGCGAACACCGGGGAGCTGTTTTTT

j_gene: TRBJ1-1
d_gene: .
abundance: few
v_gene: TRBV5-1
CDR3aa: CASSLEAFGEAFF
CDR3nt: TGCGCCAGCAGCTTGGAGGCATTTGGTGAAGCTTTCTTT

j_gene: TRBJ2-1
d_gene: TRBD2
abundance: once
v_gene: TRBV24-1
CDR3aa: CATGLAGEVYEQFF
CDR3nt: TGTGCCACGGGACTAGCGGGAGAGGTCTATGAGCAGTTCTTC

j_gene: TRBJ2-1
d_gene: TRBD2
abundance: many
v_gene: TRBV7-8
CDR3aa: CASSYRILAGEGNEQFF
CDR3nt: TGTGCCAGCAGCTACAGAATACTAGCGGGAGAGGGGAATGAGCAGTTCTTC

j_gene: TRBJ2-7
d_gene: TRBD2
abundance: .
v_gene: TRBV7-2
CDR3aa: CASSLVLAGTYEQYF
CDR3nt: TGTGCCAGCAGCTTAGTTCTAGCGGGAACGTACGAGCAGTACTTC

j_gene: TRBJ2-5
d_gene: .
abundance: .
v_gene: TRBV5-1
CDR3aa: CASSLNTGTQETQYF
CDR3nt: TGCGCCAGCAGCTTGAATACGGGGACCCAAGAGACCCAGTACTTC

j_gene: TRBJ1-2
d_gene: TRBD1
abundance: few
v_gene: TRBV28
CDR3aa: CASSSPGGQSDGYTF
CDR3nt: TGTGCCAGCAGTTCACCAGGGGGGCAGTCGGATGGCTACACCTTC

j_gene: TRBJ2-5
d_gene: TRBD2
abundance: few
v_gene: TRBV20-1
CDR3aa: CSAPSGTSGPRETQYF
CDR3nt: TGCAGTGCTCCATCCGGGACTAGCGGGCCTCGAGAGACCCAGTACTTC

j_gene: TRBJ1-3
d_gene: .
abundance: many
v_gene: TRBV6-1
CDR3aa: CAGRDGVFSGNTIYF
CDR3nt: TGTGCCGGTCGGGACGGTGTTTTCTCTGGAAACACCATATATTTT

j_gene: TRBJ2-5
d_gene: TRBD2
abundance: .
v_gene: TRBV10-2
CDR3aa: CASGGGSSWETQYF
CDR3nt: TGCGCCAGCGGGGGGGGGTCCTCGTGGGAGACCCAGTACTTC

j_gene: TRBJ1-2
d_gene: .
abundance: .
v_gene: TRBV7-2
CDR3aa: CASSQEGLPYGYTF
CDR3nt: TGTGCCAGCAGCCAAGAGGGACTCCCATATGGCTACACCTTC

j_gene: TRBJ1-4
d_gene: .
abundance: few
v_gene: TRBV7-9
CDR3aa: CASSLAGNGKLFF
CDR3nt: TGTGCCAGCAGCTTAGCAGGGAATGGAAAACTGTTTTTT

j_gene: TRBJ1-4
d_gene: .
abundance: few
v_gene: TRBV20-1
CDR3aa: CSARDGATNEKLFF
CDR3nt: TGCAGTGCTAGGGACGGTGCAACTAATGAAAAACTGTTTTTT

j_gene: TRBJ2-3
d_gene: .
abundance: few
v_gene: TRBV9
CDR3aa: CASSVEGSTDTQYF
CDR3nt: TGTGCCAGCAGCGTAGAAGGGTCGACAGATACGCAGTATTTT

j_gene: TRBJ2-3
d_gene: .
abundance: .
v_gene: TRBV2
CDR3aa: CASIAGILDTQYF
CDR3nt: TGTGCCAGCATCGCGGGAATTCTCGATACGCAGTATTTT

j_gene: TRBJ1-1
d_gene: .
abundance: few
v_gene: TRBV10-3
CDR3aa: CAISDRQAQNTEAFF
CDR3nt: TGTGCCATCAGTGACAGACAGGCCCAGAACACTGAAGCTTTCTTT

j_gene: TRBJ2-1
d_gene: TRBD2
abundance: .
v_gene: TRBV19
CDR3aa: CASRQIGTSAYNEQFF
CDR3nt: TGTGCCAGTAGACAAATCGGGACTAGCGCTTACAATGAGCAGTTCTTC

j_gene: TRBJ2-4
d_gene: TRBD1
abundance: .
v_gene: TRBV6-2/TRBV6-3
CDR3aa: CASRQTGSAKNIQYF
CDR3nt: TGTGCCAGCAGGCAGACAGGGAGTGCCAAAAACATTCAGTACTTC